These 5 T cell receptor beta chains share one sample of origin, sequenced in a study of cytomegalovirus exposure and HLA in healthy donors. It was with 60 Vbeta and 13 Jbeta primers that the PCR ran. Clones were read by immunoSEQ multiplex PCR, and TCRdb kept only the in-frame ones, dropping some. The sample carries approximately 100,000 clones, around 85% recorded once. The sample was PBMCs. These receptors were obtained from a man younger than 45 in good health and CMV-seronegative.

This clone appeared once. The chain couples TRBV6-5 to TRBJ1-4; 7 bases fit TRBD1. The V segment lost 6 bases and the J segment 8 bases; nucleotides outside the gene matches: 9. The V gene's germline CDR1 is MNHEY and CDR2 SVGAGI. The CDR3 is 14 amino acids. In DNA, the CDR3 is TGTGCCAGCAGGCCGACAGGGATTGGGGAAAAACTGTTTTTT. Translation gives CASRPTGIGEKLFF.

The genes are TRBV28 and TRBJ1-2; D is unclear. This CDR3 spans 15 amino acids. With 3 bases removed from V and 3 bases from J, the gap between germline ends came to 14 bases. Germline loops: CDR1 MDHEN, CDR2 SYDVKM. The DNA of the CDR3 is TGTGCCAGCAGTTTTGGGGAGGGATCCTACTATGGCTACACCTTC. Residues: CASSFGEGSYYGYTF.

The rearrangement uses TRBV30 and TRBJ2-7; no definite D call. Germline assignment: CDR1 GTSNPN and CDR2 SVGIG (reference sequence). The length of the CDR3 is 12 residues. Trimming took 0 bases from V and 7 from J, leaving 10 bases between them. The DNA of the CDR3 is TGTGCCTGGAGTGTGCGGAGCGCTGAGCAGTACTTC. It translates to CAWSVRSAEQYF.

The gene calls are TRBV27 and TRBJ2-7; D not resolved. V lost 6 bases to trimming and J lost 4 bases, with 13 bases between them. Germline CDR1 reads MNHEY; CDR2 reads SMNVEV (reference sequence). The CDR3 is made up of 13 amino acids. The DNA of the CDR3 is TGTGCCAGCAGCCGCGGAAGTACGTACGAGCAGTACTTC. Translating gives CASSRGSTYEQYF.

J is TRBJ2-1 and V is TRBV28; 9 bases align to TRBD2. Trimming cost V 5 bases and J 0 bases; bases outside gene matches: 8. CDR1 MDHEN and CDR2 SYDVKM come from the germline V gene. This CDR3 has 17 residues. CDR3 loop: CASSHGTSRSSYNEQFF. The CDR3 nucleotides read TGTGCCAGCAGTCACGGGACTAGCAGGAGCTCCTACAATGAGCAGTTCTTC.